Listed here is a single TCR beta chain. Its matching antigen is unknown. The method was immunoSEQ multiplex PCR; TCRdb's version includes in-frame clones alone and lacks a portion of them. In the table there are a few thousand clones, 55% to 80% of which are singletons. The data stem from a study of CD8 T cell repertoires and HIV-1 epitope variants. Across the whole study: Control wells had CMV/EBV/flu peptides, negative Ebola AY9, or no peptide. An approximately 10-day culture received IL-2, IL-7 and IL-15 on days 3 and 7.

V lost 3 bases to trimming and J lost 7 bases; unmatched junction nucleotides: 9. CDR1 SGHTA and CDR2 FQGTGA come from the germline V gene. The CDR3 is 14 residues long. The chain employs TRBV7-3 and TRBJ2-7; TRBD1 matches at 7 bases. The receptor was isolated from a male donor with HIV. The source material was cultured CD8+ T cells derived from PBMCs. As DNA, the CDR3 is TGTGCCAGCAGCTTGGGACAGTACCTTCGTGAGCAGTACTTC. Its protein is CASSLGQYLREQYF.